The 26 T cell receptor beta chains reported below all come from one sample, sequenced in a study of CD8 T cells in Susac syndrome. With random hexamers, 0.5 to 1 ug RNA was reverse transcribed. MiXCR, applied by TCRdb to the immunoSEQ multiplex PCR reads, yields one record per CDR3 protein. The sample holds 150,000 to 200,000 distinct CDR3 sequences, over 85% seen once. Sequencing was carried out using CD4+ T cells from PBMCs. The receptors shown here come from a human donor in good health.

V and J are TRBV4-1 and TRBJ2-5, with 7 bases fitting TRBD1. CDR1 and CDR2 (germline): MGHRA, YSYEKL. V lost 1 base to trimming and J lost 5 bases; unmatched junction nucleotides: 7. The CDR3 length is 15 residues. CDR3 in DNA: TGCGCCAGCAGCCAAGGACCCAGGGGGATTGAGACCCAGTACTTC. It encodes CASSQGPRGIETQYF.

The J gene is TRBJ1-1, the V gene TRBV20-1; TRBD1 aligns across 8 bases. With V trimmed by 5 bases and J by 5 bases, 7 bases remained unmatched. The CDR3 length is 13 residues. Germline V gives CDR1 DFQATT, CDR2 SNEGSKA (reference sequence). The CDR3 reads CSAPRDRKTEAFF. The CDR3, as DNA: TGCAGTGCTCCAAGGGACAGGAAGACTGAAGCTTTCTTT.

The chain carries TRBV12-3 or TRBV12-4 and TRBJ2-3, with 11 bases fitting TRBD2. The V and J ends lost 6 bases and 5 bases, in that order; junction bases with no gene match: 7. The CDR3 sequence is 15 residues long. CDR3 residues: CASSMTSGVGDTQYF. CDR3 sequence (DNA): TGTGCCAGCAGCATGACTAGCGGGGTAGGAGATACGCAGTATTTT.

This clonotype has a single count. The chain is built from TRBV2 and TRBJ2-4, with 8 bases that match TRBD1. This CDR3 is 13 amino acids long. Per the germline V gene, CDR1 is SNHLY and CDR2 is FYNNEI. The trim removed 5 bases at V and 13 bases at J, leaving 10 bases unmatched. The CDR3 protein is CASSYPPTGAQYF. In DNA form, the CDR3 reads TGTGCCAGCAGTTACCCCCCGACAGGGGCACAGTACTTC.

This clonotype was seen once. The V and J genes are TRBV27 and TRBJ2-7; D gene uncertain. The length of the CDR3 is 15 residues. V was cut by 5 bases and J by 0 bases, with 14 bases left in between. CDR1 and CDR2 from the germline V gene are MNHEY and SMNVEV (reference sequence). As DNA, the CDR3 is TGTGCCAGCAGTCGCCCCGGTGCATCCTCCTACGAGCAGTACTTC. Translation gives CASSRPGASSYEQYF.

The chain has TRBV12-3 or TRBV12-4 and TRBJ1-2; TRBD1 aligns across 10 bases. This CDR3 region has 16 residues. With 5 bases clipped from V and 4 bases from J, the junction kept 10 bases outside the gene matches. The CDR3 DNA is TGTGCCAGCAGTCTGACAGGGGGCTTGACGTCCTATGGCTACACCTTC. Residues: CASSLTGGLTSYGYTF.

The chain carries TRBV4-1 and TRBJ1-3; D gene ambiguous. Trimming shortened V by 1 base and J by 0 bases, and 10 bases separated the two germline ends. This CDR3 has 16 residues. Looked up from germline, CDR1 is MGHRA and CDR2 is YSYEKL. This CDR3 is CASSQVSVGSGNTIYF. DNA of the CDR3: TGCGCCAGCAGCCAAGTCTCGGTCGGCTCTGGAAACACCATATATTTT.

This chain links TRBV29-1 with TRBJ2-3; TRBD2 matches at 7 bases. The CDR3 extends over 14 amino acids. The junction had 11 bases not matched to a gene; V was cut back by 5 bases and J by 6 bases. Germline values: CDR1 SQVTM, CDR2 ANQGSEA. The CDR3 region has the DNA TGCAGCGTTATGGCGAATAGCGGGCGGGATACGCAGTATTTT. Encoded protein: CSVMANSGRDTQYF.

This clonotype was counted once. At one end the junction does not follow the germline gene, possibly because of a read error. The gene calls are TRBV7-3 and TRBJ1-1, with D possibly matching TRBD1 (6 bases). The CDR3 runs to 13 residues. The germline V gene encodes CDR1 SGHTA and CDR2 FQGTGA. CDR3 nucleotides: TGTGCCAGCAGCTTGGTCGGGGGCACTGAAGTTTTCTTT. Translating gives CASSLVGGTEVFF. The variable domain in full, with the rest retrieved from reference TRBV7-3 and TRBJ1-1, is GAGVSQTPSNKVTEKGKYVELRCDPISGHTALYWYRQSLGQGPEFLIYFQGTGAADDSGLPNDRFFAVRPEGSVSTLKIQRTERGDSAVYLCASSLVGGTEVFFGQGTRLTVV.

The J gene is TRBJ2-2, the V gene TRBV4-1; D perhaps matches TRBD2 (7 bases). The CDR3 has 16 residues. V lost 0 bases and J 6 bases, leaving 14 bases between the germline ends. Per the germline V gene, CDR1 is MGHRA and CDR2 is YSYEKL. CDR3 sequence: CASSQEGGGASGELFF. Written as DNA, the CDR3 is TGCGCCAGCAGCCAAGAGGGTGGGGGGGCATCCGGGGAGCTGTTTTTT.

This clonotype was recorded only once. This chain uses TRBV6-2 or TRBV6-3 with TRBJ1-6; a weak D match, TRBD1 (6 bases). Trimming stripped 6 bases from V and 14 bases from J, with 14 bases between. The CDR3 has 12 amino acids. Germline CDR1 MNHEY, CDR2 SVGEGT. This CDR3 reads CASSHDKGALHF. The CDR3 coding sequence is TGTGCCAGCAGCCATGATAAGGGGGCCCTCCACTTT.

The chain is built from TRBV19 and TRBJ2-5; 7 nucleotides align to TRBD1. The germline CDR1 and CDR2 sequences are LNHDA and SQIVND (reference sequence). This CDR3 region has 13 residues. Trimming took 8 bases from V and 5 from J; bases not matched to a gene: 8. CDR3 DNA: TGTGCCAGTGCGAGAAGCAGGGGGGAGACCCAGTACTTC. Translated, it gives CASARSRGETQYF.

The V call is TRBV9, the J call TRBJ2-7; tentative D call: TRBD1 (5 bases). Germline V gene data show CDR1 as SGDLS and CDR2 as YYNGEE. V was shortened by 0 bases and J by 4 bases, with 14 bases between the two germline ends. The length of the CDR3 is 15 residues. CDR3 DNA: TGTGCCAGCAGCGTAGCGCCAGGGTGGCAGTACGAGCAGTACTTC. It yields the protein CASSVAPGWQYEQYF.

The chain links TRBV5-1 to TRBJ1-6; the D is unclear. The CDR3 has 15 residues. The V gene's germline CDR1 is SGHRS and CDR2 YFSETQ. The V and J ends lost 4 bases and 6 bases respectively, with 14 bases between them. The CDR3 region has the DNA TGCGCCAGCAGCGAGAGCAGGACGGGTAATTCACCCCTCCACTTT. It encodes CASSESRTGNSPLHF.

In its sample, this clonotype was seen once. The genes are TRBV9 and TRBJ2-2; 10 bases map to TRBD2. CDR1 and CDR2 from the germline V gene are SGDLS and YYNGEE. The CDR3 sequence is 18 residues long. The V and J ends lost 1 base and 4 bases, in that order; junction bases with no gene match: 10. The CDR3 reads CASSVRSGGGLGTGELFF. In DNA form, the CDR3 reads TGTGCCAGCAGCGTAAGAAGCGGGGGGGGTTTAGGCACCGGGGAGCTGTTTTTT.

In this sample, this clonotype turned up once. V and J are TRBV5-1 and TRBJ2-3, with 7 nucleotides matching TRBD2. This CDR3 region has 15 residues. The V segment lost 4 bases and the J segment 2 bases; nucleotides outside the gene matches: 7. Germline V gene data show CDR1 as SGHRS and CDR2 as YFSETQ. In DNA, the CDR3 is TGCGCCAGCAGCCTAGGACTAGAGACCACAGATACGCAGTATTTT. This translates into CASSLGLETTDTQYF.

This chain joins TRBV7-2 and TRBJ1-5; 9 bases fit TRBD1. The CDR3 is 14 amino acids. Germline trimming cut 3 bases from V and 5 bases from J; bases unmatched to any gene: 2. Germline-derived CDR1 and CDR2 are SGHTA and FQGNSA. CDR3 sequence: CASSFRQGDQPQHF. CDR3 in DNA: TGTGCCAGCAGCTTCCGACAGGGGGATCAGCCCCAGCATTTT. Drawing the rest from reference TRBV7-2 and TRBJ1-5, the complete variable domain is GAGVSQSPSNKVTEKGKDVELRCDPISGHTALYWYRQSLGQGLEFLIYFQGNSAPDKSGLPSDRFSAERTGGSVSTLTIQRTQQEDSAVYLCASSFRQGDQPQHFGDGTRLSIL.

The chain carries TRBV3-1 and TRBJ2-5; D is perhaps TRBD2 (7 bases). This CDR3 contains 16 residues. The germline V gene has CDR1 LGHDT and CDR2 YNNKEL (reference sequence). Trimming took 1 base from V and 4 from J, leaving 16 bases between them. In DNA form, the CDR3 reads TGTGCCAGCAGCCAAGTTATAACGGGGGGCCGAGAGACCCAGTACTTC. The encoded protein is CASSQVITGGRETQYF.

The chain combines TRBV6-6 with TRBJ2-5; TRBD1 might be the D (6 bases). There are 13 residues in the CDR3. Trimming took 8 bases from V and 4 from J, leaving 14 bases between them. CDR1 and CDR2 (germline): MNHNY, SVGAGI (reference sequence). The CDR3 DNA is TGTGCCAGCCAGGACAGTGTTGCAGAGACCCAGTACTTC. This gives the protein CASQDSVAETQYF.

The chain uses TRBV30 and TRBJ2-7; 7 bases align to TRBD1. Germline lookup yields CDR1 GTSNPN and CDR2 SVGIG (reference sequence). V was clipped by 5 bases and J by 3 bases; unmatched bases: 4. The CDR3 has 12 residues. CDR3 coding DNA: TGTGCCTGGGGGGGACAGAGCTACGAGCAGTACTTC. This codes for CAWGGQSYEQYF.

The V and J genes are TRBV12-3 or TRBV12-4 and TRBJ2-1; 7 bases are shared with TRBD1. The CDR3 extends over 16 amino acids. Losses at the gene ends were 3 bases for V and 4 bases for J; bases not matched to a gene: 9. CDR3 protein: CASSFQQGGNYNEQFF. The DNA of the CDR3 is TGTGCCAGCAGTTTCCAACAAGGGGGCAATTACAATGAGCAGTTCTTC.

This chain connects TRBV7-9 to TRBJ2-7; 10 bases are shared with TRBD1. The germline V gene encodes CDR1 SEHNR and CDR2 FQNEAQ (reference sequence). V was pared by 7 bases and J by 0 bases, with 6 bases of the junction left unmatched. The CDR3 length is 15 residues. CDR3 sequence: CASTPGQGISYEQYF. The CDR3 DNA reads as TGTGCCAGCACCCCGGGACAGGGGATCTCCTACGAGCAGTACTTC.

The CDR3 DNA is TGTGCCAGCACCGAGCGGTATTCGGGACAGGGGTGGAATGAGCAGTTCTTC. Encoded protein: CASTERYSGQGWNEQFF. This sequence joins TRBV7-2 and TRBJ2-1; 10 nucleotides line up with TRBD1. Germline-derived CDR1 and CDR2 are SGHTA and FQGNSA. Unmatched junction bases numbered 16, after V lost 7 bases and J lost 7 bases. The CDR3 runs 17 residues. The full variable domain, in which reference TRBV7-2 and TRBJ2-1 provide the parts outside the CDR3, is GAGVSQSPSNKVTEKGKDVELRCDPISGHTALYWYRQSLGQGLEFLIYFQGNSAPDKSGLPSDRFSAERTGGSVSTLTIQRTQQEDSAVYLCASTERYSGQGWNEQFFGPGTRLTVL.

The chain carries TRBV5-4 and TRBJ2-1, with 7 bases lining up with TRBD2. CDR3 length equals 14 residues. The junction had 5 bases not matched to a gene; V was cut back by 1 base and J by 7 bases. Germline V gene sequence: CDR1 SGHNT, CDR2 YYREEE (reference sequence). CDR3 coding DNA: TGTGCCAGCAGCTTGCGGCTAGCGGTGAATGAGCAGTTCTTC. It encodes CASSLRLAVNEQFF.

This chain uses TRBV15 with TRBJ1-3, with a tentative D call TRBD1 (6 bases). The length of the CDR3 is 16 residues. Germline loops: CDR1 LNHNV, CDR2 YYDKDF (reference sequence). V dropped 4 bases and J dropped 4 bases, with 17 bases sitting between them. The CDR3 nucleotides read TGTGCCACCAGCACCAGGGGTCGGGGCTCGGGAAACACCATATATTTT. Its translation: CATSTRGRGSGNTIYF. The whole variable domain, filled in from reference TRBV15 and TRBJ1-3, reads DAMVIQNPRYQVTQFGKPVTLSCSQTLNHNVMYWYQQKSSQAPKLLFHYYDKDFNNEADTPDNFQSRRPNTSFCFLDIRSPGLGDTAMYLCATSTRGRGSGNTIYFGEGSWLTVV.

This chain connects TRBV15 to TRBJ2-7; D is tentatively TRBD1 or TRBD2 (5 bases each). CDR3 length: 14 amino acids. Germline loops: CDR1 LNHNV, CDR2 YYDKDF (reference sequence). V lost 1 base and J lost 4, with 11 bases in between. CDR3 amino acids: CATSRGEGRYEQYF. DNA of the CDR3: TGTGCCACCAGCAGAGGAGAGGGACGGTACGAGCAGTACTTC.